This is a list of T cell receptor beta chains from one sample in a study of radiotherapy plus CTLA-4 blockade in lung cancer. Produced via immunoSEQ multiplex PCR; TCRdb's table is partial and in-frame only. The profile covers roughly 120,000 clones, with roughly 86% appearing a single time and less than 4% taken by the ten largest. This specimen consisted of peripheral blood, obtained from a patient treated with radiotherapy plus ipilimumab. These receptors were obtained from a human donor with non-small cell lung cancer that progressed on radiotherapy plus ipilimumab. Some clones in this sample may be carry-over from other donors' samples. Each CDR3 is given with its conserved first and last residue. Each record gives: clone size, D gene, J gene, V gene, CDR3 protein, CDR3 DNA. D genes are given only for firm matches. The size entry is marked missing in some rows and otherwise reads once, few, many or a size class.

>.|.|TRBJ2-5|TRBV7-9
CASSQTRETQYF
TGTGCCAGCAGCCAAACCCGAGAGACCCAGTACTTC
>.|TRBD1|TRBJ1-2|TRBV6-5
CASSTQGGGYGYTF
TGTGCCAGCAGCACACAGGGGGGAGGCTATGGCTACACCTTC
>.|.|TRBJ1-2|TRBV21-1
CASSLDANYGYTF
TGTGCCAGCAGTCTGGACGCGAACTATGGCTACACCTTC
>.|.|TRBJ1-2|TRBV11-2
CASSLFRETYGYTF
TGTGCCAGCAGCTTGTTCAGAGAGACTTATGGCTACACCTTC
>.|.|TRBJ2-5|TRBV2
CASSETYGGEETQYF
TGTGCCAGCAGTGAAACGTACGGGGGCGAAGAGACCCAGTACTTC
>few|.|TRBJ2-1|TRBV5-1
CASSSSRAGTPNEQFF
TGCGCCAGCAGCTCGAGTAGGGCAGGAACACCCAATGAGCAGTTCTTC
>.|TRBD1|TRBJ1-2|TRBV6-1
CASRGYLQGSHGYTF
TGTGCCAGCAGGGGCTACTTACAGGGGAGTCATGGCTACACCTTC
>.|TRBD2|TRBJ2-7|TRBV7-6
CASSPGTSGSYEQYF
TGTGCCAGCAGCCCCGGGACTAGCGGGAGCTACGAGCAGTACTTC
>.|.|TRBJ1-1|TRBV7-3
CASSGEGGTEAFF
TGTGCCAGCAGCGGTGAGGGAGGTACTGAAGCTTTCTTT
>.|.|TRBJ1-2|TRBV30
CAWSISRGYGYTF
TGTGCCTGGAGTATATCCCGGGGCTATGGCTACACCTTC